This T cell receptor (beta chain) was obtained from a study of T-cell reconstitution after alpha-beta-depleted transplantation in children. As it was prepared, the TCRbeta library received unique molecular identifiers. From the PCR reads, TCRdb called clonotypes with MiXCR, one entry per CDR3 protein. This sample has 500,000 to 600,000 distinct CDR3 sequences, with roughly 18% found just once. Trimming at V came to 4 bases and at J to 0 bases, leaving 8 bases not matched to a gene. The V gene's germline CDR1 is MNHEY and CDR2 SVGAGI. There are 19 residues in the CDR3. The sample was PBMCs from the stem cell graft donor, taken from the stem cell graft. This TCR was sampled from a human donor who donated a stem cell graft to a child with acute lymphoblastic leukemia. The chain has TRBV6-5 and TRBJ2-2; 13 bases agree with TRBD2. In DNA, the CDR3 is TGTGCCAGCAGTTCCCTGGGACTAGCGGGATTTACGAACACCGGGGAGCTGTTTTTT. This codes for CASSSLGLAGFTNTGELFF.